This entry is about one T cell receptor (beta chain). Its antigen is still unknown. The time point here: week 11, during vaccination. Each dose of the vaccine consisted of 300 ug of mutant IDH1 20-mer peptide, with topical imiquimod. These data originate in a study of a mutant IDH1 vaccine in newly diagnosed glioma. The overall study: The start of vaccination came 4-6 weeks after radiotherapy alone, or with temozolomide cycles. Treated patients comprised approximately 60% males and around 38% females, mean age roughly 44 years. Receipt of radiotherapy, temozolomide, or both preceded the study, and most received both.

The method was immunoSEQ multiplex PCR; TCRdb's version includes in-frame clones alone and lacks a portion of them. The sample shows about 21,000 clones, roughly 89% of them seen only once. The source is a woman in her thirties or forties with glioma. The source was PBMCs, collected from a glioma patient whose treatment included an IDH1 peptide vaccine.

For the CDR3, the DNA is TGCGCCAGCAGCCAAGAACATAGCACAGATACGCAGTATTTT. It encodes CASSQEHSTDTQYF. V and J are TRBV4-1 and TRBJ2-3; unclear D gene. The V end was cut by 0 bases, the J end by 0 bases, with 4 bases between. In germline, CDR1 is MGHRA, CDR2 YSYEKL. This CDR3 spans 14 amino acids.